This is a list of T cell receptor beta chains from one sample in a study of control samples from healthy donors and cancer patients. Sequenced by immunoSEQ multiplex PCR; TCRdb stores in-frame clones only, minus some. The sample records 95,000 to 150,000 clones, roughly nine tenths being singletons. Sequencing was performed on blood. The receptors here all came from a man aged 50-60 years in good health. Each CDR3 is given with its conserved first and last residue. A D gene is named only where the DNA matches it firmly. Size tells how often a clone was seen (once, few, many) or the class of an expanded clone, and some rows leave it out.

TRBV20-1	NA	TRBJ1-3	NA	TGCAGTGCTAGTGACGGCGACTCTGGAAACACCATATATTTT	CSASDGDSGNTIYF
TRBV5-6	NA	TRBJ2-7	NA	TGTGCCAGCAGCTTTGACCGGGGGCGGGAGCAGTACTTC	CASSFDRGREQYF
TRBV15	TRBD1	TRBJ2-7	NA	TGTGCCACCAGCAGAGAAACAGGGGAGAAAGGGCAGTACTTC	CATSRETGEKGQYF
TRBV18	TRBD1	TRBJ2-7	NA	TGTGCCAGCTCACCCGACAGGGAGCGCGAGCAGTACTTC	CASSPDREREQYF
TRBV6-6	NA	TRBJ1-2	once	TGTGCCAGCAGTCCCGGACAGAACTATGGCTACACCTTC	CASSPGQNYGYTF
TRBV20-1	TRBD1	TRBJ2-2	once	TGCAGTGCTAGTTACCTGACAGGGGGCTTGAGGGGGGAGCTGTTTTTT	CSASYLTGGLRGELFF
TRBV6-5	NA	TRBJ1-6	NA	TGTGCCAGCAGTTACAGCTCCTATAATTCACCCCTCCACTTT	CASSYSSYNSPLHF
TRBV6-5	NA	TRBJ1-5	NA	TGTGCCAGCAGTTACTCGAAAACTAGCAATCAGCCCCAGCATTTT	CASSYSKTSNQPQHF
TRBV7-8	NA	TRBJ1-1	NA	TGTGCCAGCAGCCGTACTGGGGGCACTGAAGCTTTCTTT	CASSRTGGTEAFF
TRBV2	TRBD2	TRBJ2-5	NA	TGTGCCAGCAGTGTAAGCGGGGGGCACCAAGAGACCCAGTACTTC	CASSVSGGHQETQYF
TRBV7-6	TRBD1	TRBJ2-5	NA	TGTGCCAGCAGCTTCGCGACAGGGGGTGGCGAGACCCAGTACTTC	CASSFATGGGETQYF
TRBV6-1	TRBD1	TRBJ1-5	NA	TGTGCCAGCAGTGAAGGGGGAACAGGGGTTCAGCCCCAGCATTTT	CASSEGGTGVQPQHF
TRBV3-1/TRBV3-2	NA	TRBJ1-5	NA	TGTGCCAGCAGCCAGGCTCGAGGTTCAGGGCCCCAGCATTTT	CASSQARGSGPQHF
TRBV12-3/TRBV12-4	NA	TRBJ1-1	NA	TGTGCCAGCAGCCCCAGGGAGGGTACTGAAGCTTTCTTT	CASSPREGTEAFF
TRBV7-6	NA	TRBJ1-5	few	TGTGCCAGCAGCTTAGCAGGGTGGAAGGAAAGCAATCAGCCCCAGCATTTT	CASSLAGWKESNQPQHF
TRBV7-9	NA	TRBJ2-5	NA	TGTGCCAGCAGCTTAGCCAGGGATCGGGAGACCCAGTACTTC	CASSLARDRETQYF
TRBV10-3	NA	TRBJ1-5	few	TGTGCCATCAGTGAGTCGGCCAGGGCGGATAGCAATCAGCCCCAGCATTTT	CAISESARADSNQPQHF
TRBV7-2	NA	TRBJ1-1	NA	TGTGCCAGCAGCATTCAGACAGATCTTAACACTGAAGCTTTCTTT	CASSIQTDLNTEAFF
TRBV3-1/TRBV3-2	NA	TRBJ2-3	NA	TGTGCCAGCAGCCTCTGGACTGAGAAAGATACGCAGTATTTT	CASSLWTEKDTQYF
TRBV7-2	TRBD1	TRBJ2-3	NA	TGTGCCAGCAGCACGCGGACAGGTAGAACAGATACGCAGTATTTT	CASSTRTGRTDTQYF
TRBV9	NA	TRBJ1-2	NA	TGTGCCAGCAGCGTAGGGTCTAACTATGGCTACACCTTC	CASSVGSNYGYTF
TRBV27	NA	TRBJ2-2	NA	TGTGCCAGCAGTTTAAGGGGCCATCTCCGGGAGCTGTTTTTT	CASSLRGHLRELFF
TRBV7-9	NA	TRBJ1-4	NA	TGTGCCAGCAGCTTGGTAACTAATGAAAAACTGTTTTTT	CASSLVTNEKLFF
TRBV6-5	TRBD1	TRBJ1-1	NA	TGTGCCAGCAGTTTACGACAGGGGGAGGCTTTCTTT	CASSLRQGEAFF
TRBV5-8	NA	TRBJ1-1	few	TGTGCCAGCAGCCTCCGGATGAACACTGAAGCTTTCTTT	CASSLRMNTEAFF
TRBV14	NA	TRBJ1-5	NA	TGTGCCAGCAGTCGGGGGATCAATCAGCCCCAGCATTTT	CASSRGINQPQHF
TRBV19	TRBD1	TRBJ1-1	NA	TGTGCCAGTAGTTCTCTCAGGGGGCGTCGGACTGAAGCTTTCTTT	CASSSLRGRRTEAFF
TRBV7-2	TRBD1	TRBJ1-5	NA	TGTGCCAGCAGCTTAGCGGGGGACAGTATCAATCAGCCCCAGCATTTT	CASSLAGDSINQPQHF
TRBV19	NA	TRBJ1-2	NA	TGTGCCAGCTACGGGTCGAAGTCTAGGGGCTACACCTTC	CASYGSKSRGYTF